Described below is a single T cell receptor beta chain sequence and its context. As yet, its antigen is unknown. Sampling of alopecia areata patients yielded lesional scalp punch biopsies as well as peripheral blood. Isolation of CD4+ and CD8+ T cells from PBMCs was achieved by sorting. The data were taken from a study of CD8+ T cells in alopecia areata. Broader study findings: Patients shared TCRs less clearly than mice did, possibly for HLA-related reasons. Elevated clonality characterized lesional scalp relative to normal scalp, particularly in alopecia totalis/universalis.

Sequencing relied on a cDNA template that was reverse transcribed from extracted RNA. Generated by immunoSEQ multiplex PCR, the TCRdb table keeps only in-frame clones and is missing some. The sample includes over 120,000 clones, around 60% of them seen just once. Germline V gene data show CDR1 as SGHRS and CDR2 as YFSETQ. CDR3 size: 13 residues. V dropped 0 bases and J dropped 8 bases, with 8 bases sitting between them. The genes are TRBV5-1 and TRBJ2-2; no firm D call. The input for sequencing was CD4+ T cells sorted from blood, taken at week 0. This clonotype originated in a human donor with alopecia areata. The CDR3 here is CASSLDPSGELFF. The CDR3 coding sequence is TGCGCCAGCAGCTTGGACCCGTCAGGGGAGCTGTTTTTT.